The 21 T cell receptor beta chains below all came from one sample that was sequenced in a study of shared clonotypes between healthy human individuals. Using immunoSEQ multiplex PCR, the repertoire was profiled, and TCRdb retains in-frame clones only, with some absent. The data show millions of clones, with over 85% seen just once and 0.13% held by the top ten. The specimen was naive CD4+ T cells sorted from blood. The subset here: CD45RA+ positively selected. These receptors were collected from a man aged 18 to 30 in good health.

This chain uses TRBV28 with TRBJ2-1; 13 nucleotides agree with TRBD2. J lost 7 bases, V lost 6 bases, and 12 bases had no gene match. Germline CDR1 reads MDHEN; CDR2 reads SYDVKM. This CDR3 spans 17 amino acids. Here the CDR3 DNA reads TGTGCCAGCAGGCTTAACCTGGGACTAGCGGGACTGAATGAGCAGTTCTTC. Amino acids: CASRLNLGLAGLNEQFF.

J is TRBJ1-2 and V is TRBV2; D is undetermined. The germline CDR1 and CDR2 sequences are SNHLY and FYNNEI. V lost 5 bases to trimming and J lost 4 bases, with 14 bases between them. This CDR3 has 14 residues. CDR3 DNA: TGTGCCAGCAGTCCCACTCTCGATCGCTATGGCTACACCTTC. Protein product: CASSPTLDRYGYTF.

The genes are TRBV6-4 and TRBJ2-2, with 7 bases that match TRBD1. Germline loops: CDR1 MRHNA, CDR2 SNTAGT. V gave up 6 bases and J gave up 3 bases; unmatched junction bases: 4. CDR3 size: 14 residues. The DNA for the CDR3 is TGTGCCAGCAGGAGGGACAGTTACACCGGGGAGCTGTTTTTT. As protein: CASRRDSYTGELFF.

V and J are TRBV5-6 and TRBJ2-3; 10 bases are a match to TRBD1. Germline V gene sequence: CDR1 SGHDT, CDR2 YYEEEE. The CDR3 runs 16 residues. V was clipped by 1 base and J by 2 bases; unmatched bases: 4. Written as DNA, the CDR3 is TGTGCCAGCAGCTTGCCGGGACAGGGGACCACAGATACGCAGTATTTT. Translating it yields CASSLPGQGTTDTQYF.

The genes are TRBV6-1 and TRBJ1-1; 10 nucleotides match TRBD1. Germline CDR1 reads MNHNS; CDR2 reads SASEGT. J lost 1 base, V lost 5 bases, and 4 bases had no gene match. The CDR3 totals 15 residues. The CDR3: CASSPRDRGNTEAFF. The CDR3 DNA follows: TGTGCCAGCAGTCCCCGGGACAGGGGGAACACTGAAGCTTTCTTT.

Comment on this clone: A much larger clone differs from this one at a single base, so this may be a read error. The chain carries TRBV9 and TRBJ1-2; D is perhaps TRBD1 (6 bases). Germline V gene sequence: CDR1 SGDLS, CDR2 YYNGEE. Trimming left V 6 bases short and J 7 bases short, with 13 bases between. The CDR3 is 12 residues long. The CDR3 coding sequence is TGTGCCAGCAATACGGGGGGCGTTGGCTACACCTTC. Its translation: CASNTGGVGYTF.

The chain couples TRBV27 to TRBJ1-5; 9 bases are a match to TRBD1. Per the germline V gene, CDR1 is MNHEY and CDR2 is SMNVEV (reference sequence). V trimming: 6 bases; J trimming: 0 bases; junction bases outside the gene matches: 6. This CDR3 has 16 residues. CDR3 nucleotides: TGTGCCAGCAGGCAAGGGACAGGGTATAGCAATCAGCCCCAGCATTTT. Translating it yields CASRQGTGYSNQPQHF.

This chain joins TRBV5-1 and TRBJ2-3; tentative D call: TRBD2 (6 bases). Germline V gene data show CDR1 as SGHRS and CDR2 as YFSETQ. This CDR3 is 15 amino acids long. The V and J ends lost 0 bases and 6 bases respectively, with 14 bases between them. The CDR3 sequence: CASSLAGTGGDTQYF. DNA of the CDR3: TGCGCCAGCAGCTTGGCCGGGACTGGCGGCGATACGCAGTATTTT.

The chain uses TRBV30 and TRBJ2-7, with D unclear. Trimming took 5 bases from V and 1 from J, leaving 12 bases between them. Germline-derived CDR1 and CDR2 are GTSNPN and SVGIG (reference sequence). The length of the CDR3 is 13 residues. The DNA for the CDR3 is TGTGCCTGGGATGGGGATAAGTCCTACGAGCAGTACTTC. Encoded protein: CAWDGDKSYEQYF. Supplemented by reference TRBV30 and TRBJ2-7, the full variable domain reads SQTIHQWPATLVQPVGSPLSLECTVEGTSNPNLYWYRQAAGRGLQLLFYSVGIGQISSEVPQNLSASRPQDRQFILSSKKLLLSDSGFYLCAWDGDKSYEQYFGPGTRLTVT.

The chain employs TRBV6-1 and TRBJ2-5; the match to TRBD1 covers 7 bases. With V trimmed by 1 base and J by 12 bases, 2 bases remained unmatched. The germline V gene encodes CDR1 MNHNS and CDR2 SASEGT. There are 11 residues in the CDR3. The CDR3: CASSEVQGEYF. The CDR3 nucleotides read TGTGCCAGCAGTGAAGTGCAGGGGGAGTACTTC.

The genes are TRBV5-4 and TRBJ2-5; 11 bases match TRBD2. The germline CDR1 and CDR2 sequences are SGHNT and YYREEE (reference sequence). With 4 bases clipped from V and 1 base from J, the junction kept 3 bases outside the gene matches. The CDR3 sequence is 15 residues long. This CDR3 is CASSVGLAGQETQYF. In DNA, the CDR3 is TGTGCCAGCAGCGTCGGACTAGCGGGCCAAGAGACCCAGTACTTC.

This clone has only one observation. The chain uses TRBV10-1 and TRBJ2-3; 8 bases are a match to TRBD2. Trimming removed 8 bases from V and 5 bases from J; junction bases left unmatched: 9. The CDR3 extends over 14 amino acids. CDR1 is WNHNN, CDR2 SYGVQD, per germline (reference sequence). This CDR3 reads CASETSGSKDTQYF. CDR3 in DNA: TGCGCCAGCGAAACTAGCGGCTCGAAAGATACGCAGTATTTT.

Remarks on this clone: Other DNA sequences in the same sample also yield this CDR3. The chain uses TRBV11-2 and TRBJ1-1, with no clear D. V was pared by 2 bases and J by 1 base, with 5 bases between. Germline V gene data show CDR1 as SGHAT and CDR2 as FQNNGV. This CDR3 spans 13 amino acids. This CDR3 reads CASSLRGNTEAFF. The CDR3 nucleotides read TGTGCCAGCAGCTTACGGGGGAACACTGAAGCTTTCTTT. The entire variable domain, with the rest obtained from reference TRBV11-2 and TRBJ1-1, is as follows: EAGVAQSPRYKIIEKRQSVAFWCNPISGHATLYWYQQILGQGPKLLIQFQNNGVVDDSQLPKDRFSAERLKGVDSTLKIQPAKLEDSAVYLCASSLRGNTEAFFGQGTRLTVV.

The genes are TRBV29-1 and TRBJ2-3; D possibly corresponds to TRBD2 (6 bases). Germline assignment: CDR1 SQVTM and CDR2 ANQGSEA. This CDR3 has 16 residues. The ends were cut back, 1 base at V and 0 bases at J, with 14 bases in the middle. In DNA form, the CDR3 reads TGCAGCGTTGAAGTGGGAGGCACATCTAGCACAGATACGCAGTATTTT. Amino acids: CSVEVGGTSSTDTQYF.

Concerning this clone itself: The sample holds other DNA sequences that translate to the same CDR3. This rearrangement joins TRBV6-5 to TRBJ2-7; 9 nucleotides match TRBD2. V gave up 8 bases and J gave up 2 bases; unmatched junction bases: 7. The CDR3 has 14 residues. Germline lookup yields CDR1 MNHEY and CDR2 SVGAGI. The CDR3 DNA reads as TGTGCCAGCCGGAGGCTAGCGGGGACCTACGAGCAGTACTTC. It encodes CASRRLAGTYEQYF.

The chain joins TRBV7-2 to TRBJ2-7, with 7 bases aligning to TRBD1. CDR3 length: 16 amino acids. V dropped 1 base and J dropped 0; count of bases not matched to a gene: 6. Germline V gene sequence: CDR1 SGHTA, CDR2 FQGNSA. The CDR3 coding sequence is TGTGCCAGCAGCTTAGAGACAGGGAAGAGCTCCTACGAGCAGTACTTC. It encodes CASSLETGKSSYEQYF.

The chain combines TRBV14 with TRBJ1-2; D unclear. Germline V CDR1 and CDR2: SGHDN, FVKESK. Trimming cost V 1 base and J 8 bases, with 14 bases left between them. The CDR3 spans 14 residues. The CDR3 sequence is CASSQGYSFYGYTF. As DNA, the CDR3 is TGTGCCAGCAGCCAAGGGTACAGTTTCTACGGCTACACCTTC.

On this clone itself: A much larger clone sits a single nucleotide away, making a read error possible. The CDR3 region has the DNA TGTGCCAACTCACCGAGAGGGAGCTCCTATAATTCACCCCTCCACTTT. Translated: CANSPRGSSYNSPLHF. The J gene is TRBJ1-6, the V gene TRBV18, with no clear D. CDR3 length: 16 residues. Germline lookup yields CDR1 KGHSH and CDR2 LQKENI.

V gene TRBV18 combines with J gene TRBJ2-2, with 7 positions matching TRBD1. The V gene's germline CDR1 is KGHSH and CDR2 LQKENI. This CDR3 is 14 amino acids long. V lost 3 bases, J lost 5 bases, and 3 bases stayed unmatched. This CDR3 is CASSPTQGTGELFF. The CDR3 bases are TGTGCCAGCTCACCTACACAGGGGACCGGGGAGCTGTTTTTT.

The chain couples TRBV21-1 to TRBJ2-5; TRBD1 is the table's D call, not checked against the DNA. TRBV21-1 constitutes a pseudogene. This CDR3 has 16 residues. CDR3 region: CASEPWTGTSGETQYF. The CDR3 coding sequence is TGTGCCAGCGAACCCTGGACAGGGACCTCCGGGGAGACCCAGTACTTC.

Remarks on this clone: Different DNA sequences within this sample yield the same CDR3. This sequence joins TRBV10-3 and TRBJ1-2; 8 positions match TRBD1. The CDR3 extends over 15 amino acids. From germline, CDR1 is ENHRY and CDR2 SYGVKD. The trim removed 0 bases at V and 4 bases at J, leaving 4 bases unmatched. CDR3 loop: CAISESTGGGYGYTF. The CDR3 DNA sequence: TGTGCCATCAGTGAGTCAACAGGGGGAGGCTATGGCTACACCTTC.